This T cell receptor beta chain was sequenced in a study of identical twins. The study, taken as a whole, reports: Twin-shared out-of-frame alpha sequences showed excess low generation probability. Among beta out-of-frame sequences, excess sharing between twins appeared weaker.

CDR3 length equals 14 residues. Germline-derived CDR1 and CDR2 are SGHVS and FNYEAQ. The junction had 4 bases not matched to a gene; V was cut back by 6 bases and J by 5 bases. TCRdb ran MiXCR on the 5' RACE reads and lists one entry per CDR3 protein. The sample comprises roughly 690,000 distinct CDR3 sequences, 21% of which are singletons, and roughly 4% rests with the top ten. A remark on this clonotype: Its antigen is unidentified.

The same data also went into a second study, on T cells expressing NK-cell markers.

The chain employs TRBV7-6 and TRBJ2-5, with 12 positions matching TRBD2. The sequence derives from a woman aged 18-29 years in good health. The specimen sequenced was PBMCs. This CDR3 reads CASSQGLAGETQYF. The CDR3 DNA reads TGTGCCAGCAGTCAAGGACTAGCGGGGGAGACCCAGTACTTC.